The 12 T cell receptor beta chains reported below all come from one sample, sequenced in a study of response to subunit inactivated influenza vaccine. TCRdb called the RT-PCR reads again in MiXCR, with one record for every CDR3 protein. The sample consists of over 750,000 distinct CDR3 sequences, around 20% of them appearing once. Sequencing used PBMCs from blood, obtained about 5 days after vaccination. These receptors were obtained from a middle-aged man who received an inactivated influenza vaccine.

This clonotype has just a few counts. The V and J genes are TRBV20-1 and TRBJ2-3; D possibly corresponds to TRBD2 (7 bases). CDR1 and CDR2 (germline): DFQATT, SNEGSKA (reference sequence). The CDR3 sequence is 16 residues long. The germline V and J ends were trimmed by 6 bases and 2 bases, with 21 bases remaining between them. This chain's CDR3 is CSARAAAGANTDTQYF. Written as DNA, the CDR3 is TGCAGTGCCCGCGCGGCGGCGGGGGCCAACACAGATACGCAGTATTTT.

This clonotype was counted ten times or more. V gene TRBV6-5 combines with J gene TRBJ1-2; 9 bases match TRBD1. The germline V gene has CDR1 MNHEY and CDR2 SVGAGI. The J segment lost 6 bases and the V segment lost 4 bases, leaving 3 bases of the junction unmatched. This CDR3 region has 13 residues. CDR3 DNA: TGTGCCAGCAGTTTTGGGACAGGGCATGGCTACACCTTC. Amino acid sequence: CASSFGTGHGYTF.

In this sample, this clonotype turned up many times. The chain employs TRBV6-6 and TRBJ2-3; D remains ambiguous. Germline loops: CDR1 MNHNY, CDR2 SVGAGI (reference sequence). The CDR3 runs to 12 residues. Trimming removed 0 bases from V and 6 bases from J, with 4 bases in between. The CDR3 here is CASSYSKDTQYF. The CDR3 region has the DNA TGTGCCAGCAGTTACTCGAAGGATACGCAGTATTTT.

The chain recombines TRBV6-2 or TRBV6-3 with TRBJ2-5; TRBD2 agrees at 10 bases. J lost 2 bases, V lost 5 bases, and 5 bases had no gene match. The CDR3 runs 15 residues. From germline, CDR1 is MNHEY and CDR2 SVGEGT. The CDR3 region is CASSRPGLAQETQYF. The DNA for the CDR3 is TGTGCCAGCAGTCGGCCGGGACTAGCGCAAGAGACCCAGTACTTC.

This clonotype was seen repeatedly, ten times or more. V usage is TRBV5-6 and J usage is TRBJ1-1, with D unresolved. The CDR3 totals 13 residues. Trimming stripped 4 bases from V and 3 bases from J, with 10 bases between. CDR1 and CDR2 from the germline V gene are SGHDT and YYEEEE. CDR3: CASSLLGHTEAFF. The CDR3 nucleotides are TGTGCCAGCAGCCTGCTGGGCCACACTGAAGCTTTCTTT.

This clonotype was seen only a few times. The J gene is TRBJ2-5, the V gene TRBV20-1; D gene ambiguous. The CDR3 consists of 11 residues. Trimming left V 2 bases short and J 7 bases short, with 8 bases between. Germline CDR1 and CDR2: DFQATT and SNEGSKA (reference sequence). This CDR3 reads CSARPKGTQYF. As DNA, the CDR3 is TGCAGTGCTAGACCTAAGGGGACCCAGTACTTC.

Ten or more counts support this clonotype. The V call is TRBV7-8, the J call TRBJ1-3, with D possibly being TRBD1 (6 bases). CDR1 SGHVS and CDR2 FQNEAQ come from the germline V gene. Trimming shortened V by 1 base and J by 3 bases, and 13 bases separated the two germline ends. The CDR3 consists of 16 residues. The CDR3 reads CASSLVPGAYGNTIYF. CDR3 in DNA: TGTGCCAGCAGCTTAGTTCCGGGGGCGTATGGAAACACCATATATTTT.

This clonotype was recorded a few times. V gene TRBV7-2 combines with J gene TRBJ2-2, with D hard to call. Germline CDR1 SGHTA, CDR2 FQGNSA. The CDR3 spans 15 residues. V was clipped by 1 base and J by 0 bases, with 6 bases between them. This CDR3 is CASSLGIANTGELFF. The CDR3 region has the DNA TGTGCCAGCAGCTTAGGTATCGCGAACACCGGGGAGCTGTTTTTT.

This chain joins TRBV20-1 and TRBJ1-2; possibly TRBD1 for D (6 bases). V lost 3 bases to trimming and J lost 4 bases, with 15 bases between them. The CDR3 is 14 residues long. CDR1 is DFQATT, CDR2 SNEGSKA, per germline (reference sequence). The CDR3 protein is CSARTDQGSYGYTF. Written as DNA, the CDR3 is TGCAGTGCTAGGACGGATCAGGGGAGCTATGGCTACACCTTC.

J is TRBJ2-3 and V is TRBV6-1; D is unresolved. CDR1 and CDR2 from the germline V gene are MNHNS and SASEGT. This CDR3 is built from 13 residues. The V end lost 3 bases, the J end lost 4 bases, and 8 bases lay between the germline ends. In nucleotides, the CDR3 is TGTGCCAGCAGTGATGGTAGTGCAGATACGCAGTATTTT. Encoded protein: CASSDGSADTQYF.

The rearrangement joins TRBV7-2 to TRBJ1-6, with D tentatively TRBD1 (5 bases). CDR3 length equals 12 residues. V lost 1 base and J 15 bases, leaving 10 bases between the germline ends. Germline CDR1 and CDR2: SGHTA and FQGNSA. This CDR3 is CASSLDRSVLHF. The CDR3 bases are TGTGCCAGCAGCTTAGACAGGTCCGTCCTCCACTTT.

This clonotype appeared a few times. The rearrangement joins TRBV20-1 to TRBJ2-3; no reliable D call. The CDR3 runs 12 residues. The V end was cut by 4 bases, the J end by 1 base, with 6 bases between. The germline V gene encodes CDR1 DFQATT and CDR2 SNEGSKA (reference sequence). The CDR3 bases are TGCAGTGCTACAAAACGCACAGATACGCAGTATTTT. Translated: CSATKRTDTQYF.